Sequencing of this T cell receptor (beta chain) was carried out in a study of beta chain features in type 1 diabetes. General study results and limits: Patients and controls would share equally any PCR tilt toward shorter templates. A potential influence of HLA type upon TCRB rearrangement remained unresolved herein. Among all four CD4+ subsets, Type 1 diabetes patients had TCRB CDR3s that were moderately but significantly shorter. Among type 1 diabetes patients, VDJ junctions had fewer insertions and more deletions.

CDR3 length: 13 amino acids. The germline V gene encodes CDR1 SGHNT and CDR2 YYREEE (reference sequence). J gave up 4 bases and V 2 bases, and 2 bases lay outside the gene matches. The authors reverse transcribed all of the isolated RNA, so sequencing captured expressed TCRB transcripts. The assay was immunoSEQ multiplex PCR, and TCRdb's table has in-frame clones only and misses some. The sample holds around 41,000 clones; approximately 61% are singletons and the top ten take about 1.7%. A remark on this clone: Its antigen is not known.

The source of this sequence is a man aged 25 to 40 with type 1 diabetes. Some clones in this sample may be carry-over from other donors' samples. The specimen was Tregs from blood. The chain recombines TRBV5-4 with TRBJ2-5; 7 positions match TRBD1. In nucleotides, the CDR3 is TGTGCCAGCAGCTTTCGACAGGGAGAGACCCAGTACTTC. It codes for CASSFRQGETQYF.